The 3 T cell receptor beta chains below come from one sample, sequenced in a study of early T cells in non-severe SARS-CoV-2 infection. TCRdb re-derived calls from the 5' RACE reads in MiXCR, one entry per CDR3 protein. The top ten clones hold about 3.7% of a sample with tens of thousands of distinct CDR3 sequences, roughly 8% of them seen once. The source material was whole blood. These receptors originate from an adult who was a healthcare worker with PCR-confirmed SARS-CoV-2 infection or an uninfected control (not recorded which).

This clonotype was detected ten times or more. This rearrangement joins TRBV2 to TRBJ2-1; 7 bases are a match to TRBD1. After removal of 2 bases from V and 1 base from J, the junction contained 8 bases not matched to a gene. The CDR3 spans 17 residues. The V gene's germline CDR1 is SNHLY and CDR2 FYNNEI. CDR3 amino acids: CASSETGTAESYNEQFF. CDR3 nucleotides: TGTGCCAGCAGTGAAACCGGGACAGCCGAATCCTACAATGAGCAGTTCTTC.

The V gene is TRBV7-9, the J gene TRBJ1-2, with 11 bases lining up with TRBD1. Germline trimming cut 5 bases from V and 7 bases from J; bases unmatched to any gene: 6. CDR3 size: 14 residues. Germline CDR1 is SEHNR and CDR2 is FQNEAQ (reference sequence). CDR3 loop: CASSAGQGALGYTF. CDR3 nucleotides: TGTGCCAGCAGCGCTGGACAGGGGGCTCTTGGCTACACCTTC. Filled out from reference TRBV7-9 and TRBJ1-2, the complete variable domain reads DTGVSQNPRHKITKRGQNVTFRCDPISEHNRLYWYRQTLGQGPEFLTYFQNEAQLEKSRLLSDRFSAERPKGSFSTLEIQRTEQGDSAMYLCASSAGQGALGYTFGSGTRLTVV.

This clonotype was counted ten times or more. The CDR3 bases are TGTGCCAGCTCACCGACAGGGAAACGCGAAAAACTGTTTTTT. Encoded protein: CASSPTGKREKLFF. This chain links TRBV18 with TRBJ1-4; 7 nucleotides line up with TRBD1. J lost 8 bases, V lost 3 bases, and 6 bases had no gene match. Germline-derived CDR1 and CDR2 are KGHSH and LQKENI. The CDR3 runs 14 residues.